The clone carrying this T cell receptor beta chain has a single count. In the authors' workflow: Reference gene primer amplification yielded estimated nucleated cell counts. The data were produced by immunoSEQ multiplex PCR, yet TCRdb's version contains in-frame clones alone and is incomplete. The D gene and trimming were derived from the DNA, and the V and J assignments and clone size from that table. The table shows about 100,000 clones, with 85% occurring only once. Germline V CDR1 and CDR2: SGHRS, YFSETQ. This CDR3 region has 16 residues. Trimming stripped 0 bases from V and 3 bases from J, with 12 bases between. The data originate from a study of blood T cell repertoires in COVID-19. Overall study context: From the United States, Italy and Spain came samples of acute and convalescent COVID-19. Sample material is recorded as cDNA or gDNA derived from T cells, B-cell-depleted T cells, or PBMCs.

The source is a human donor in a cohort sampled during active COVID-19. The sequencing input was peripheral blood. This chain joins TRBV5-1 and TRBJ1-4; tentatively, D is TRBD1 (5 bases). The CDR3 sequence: CASSLEGAGANEKLFF. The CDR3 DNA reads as TGCGCCAGCAGCTTGGAAGGGGCGGGAGCTAATGAAAAACTGTTTTTT.